The T cell receptor beta chain under discussion was sequenced for a study of immune cell composition in non-small cell lung cancer. Findings and limits, study-wide: Tumour-associated clones >0.5% occurred in roughly a third of adenocarcinomas, about three quarters of squamous. Squamous lung tumours showed higher top 10 clone scores and clonality than adenocarcinomas. TIL tumour reactivity correlated with maximal tumour-associated clone frequency in adenocarcinoma.

CDR3 length: 17 amino acids. Losses at the gene ends were 2 bases for V and 3 bases for J; bases not matched to a gene: 5. Germline V lookup: CDR1 LNHNV, CDR2 YYDKDF (reference sequence). Sequencing used immunoSEQ multiplex PCR; TCRdb keeps in-frame clones, though not all of them. The sample lists around 2,500 clones, around 86% occurring once. About this clone: Its antigen is unknown.

Genomic DNA came from frozen unsorted single-cell suspensions. This clonotype was sampled from a human donor with non-small cell lung cancer. What was sequenced was lung tumor tissue. This rearrangement joins TRBV15 to TRBJ1-3; 12 bases align to TRBD1. The CDR3 reads CATSRSGQGAFGNTIYF. CDR3 nucleotide sequence: TGTGCCACCAGCAGATCGGGACAGGGGGCCTTTGGAAACACCATATATTTT.